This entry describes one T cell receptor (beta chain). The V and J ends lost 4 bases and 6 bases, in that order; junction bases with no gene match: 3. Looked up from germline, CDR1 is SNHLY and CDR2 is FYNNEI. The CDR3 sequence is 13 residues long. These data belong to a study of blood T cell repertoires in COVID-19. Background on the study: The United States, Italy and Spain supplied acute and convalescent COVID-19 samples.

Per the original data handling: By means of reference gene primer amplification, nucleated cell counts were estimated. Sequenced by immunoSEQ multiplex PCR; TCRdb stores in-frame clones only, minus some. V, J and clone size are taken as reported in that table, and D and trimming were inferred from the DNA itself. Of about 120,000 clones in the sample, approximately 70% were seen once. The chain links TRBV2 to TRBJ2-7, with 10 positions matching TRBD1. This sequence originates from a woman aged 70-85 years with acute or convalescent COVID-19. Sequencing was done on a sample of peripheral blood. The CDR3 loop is CASSAGTGVEQYF. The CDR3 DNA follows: TGTGCCAGCAGTGCGGGGACAGGGGTCGAGCAGTACTTC.